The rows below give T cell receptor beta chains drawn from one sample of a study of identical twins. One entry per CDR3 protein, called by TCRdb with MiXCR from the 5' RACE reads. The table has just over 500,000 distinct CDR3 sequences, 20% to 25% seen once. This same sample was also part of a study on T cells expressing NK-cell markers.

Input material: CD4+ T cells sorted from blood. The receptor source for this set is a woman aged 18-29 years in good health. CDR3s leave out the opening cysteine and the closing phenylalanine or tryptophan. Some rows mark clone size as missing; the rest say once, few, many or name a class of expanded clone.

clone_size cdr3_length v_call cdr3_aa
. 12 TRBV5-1 ASREAATNEKLF
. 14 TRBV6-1 ASSEVWPSGGKEQY
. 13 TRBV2 ASSDRRERYNEQF
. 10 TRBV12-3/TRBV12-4 ASSLNDYIAD
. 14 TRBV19 ASTYTGARSYNEQF
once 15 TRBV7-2 ASSRRGSGRETGELF
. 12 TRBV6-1 ASGETGGGQPQH
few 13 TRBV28 ASSFGTSGRDEQF
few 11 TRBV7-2 ASSLARLYEQY
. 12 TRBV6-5 ASSYKPFGSTQY
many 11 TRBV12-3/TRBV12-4 ASSRRIHNEQF
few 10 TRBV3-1 ASSQLGGEAF
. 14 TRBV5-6 ASSRTSGSYYNEQF
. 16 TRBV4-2 ASSQVDGQRTGTDTQY
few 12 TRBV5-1 ASSLAGGVYTQY
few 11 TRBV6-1 ASRRRVKDTQY
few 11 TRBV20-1 SAYDRGRNEAF
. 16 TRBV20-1 SARGLRRGVTHTGELF
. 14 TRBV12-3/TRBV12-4 ASSLGGTGINQPQH
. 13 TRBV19 ASSGRQGGNQPQH
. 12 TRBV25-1 ASKAEISSYEQY
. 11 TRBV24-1 ATQALYTDTQY
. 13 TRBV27 ASSTYRGFYNEQF
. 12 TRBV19 ASTTGGAYQPQH
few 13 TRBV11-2 ASSPGYSGANVLT
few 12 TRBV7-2 ASSSDRDSYEQY
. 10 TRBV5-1 ASSPPGGEQY
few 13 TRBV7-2 ASSRSGQVLDTQY
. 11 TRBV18 ASSGSGDTEAF
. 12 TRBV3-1 ASSEGTAWEGYT
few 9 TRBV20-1 SALGSGELF
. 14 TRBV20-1 SAPPALAGVGETQY
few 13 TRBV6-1 ASSGEGQPLDTQY
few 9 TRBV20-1 SAGQFDEQY
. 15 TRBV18 ASSIGSAIVTNTEAF
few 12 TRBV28 ASSRTQQYNEQF
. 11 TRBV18 ASSPRNSREQY
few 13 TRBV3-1 ASSQGSQGQDEQY
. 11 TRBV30 AWSVYFAYGYT
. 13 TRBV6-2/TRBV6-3 ASSYRGGESGELF
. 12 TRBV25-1 ASSEPGYQETQY
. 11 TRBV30 AWSGTSNTEAF
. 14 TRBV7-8 ASSRRAPTVTDTQY
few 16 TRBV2 ACSLEAGLGSTYNEQF
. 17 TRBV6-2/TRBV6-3 ASSYSRAGGFGLAGKQF
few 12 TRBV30 AWRSTGRANVLT
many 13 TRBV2 ASSARGGSLNEQF
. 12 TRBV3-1 ASSAGSNTGELF
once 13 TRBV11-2 ASSLRGKALETQY
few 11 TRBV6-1 ATRNVRNYGYT
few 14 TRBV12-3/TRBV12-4 ASSLTGLAANNEQF
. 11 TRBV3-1 ASSLDRHETQY
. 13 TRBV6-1 ASRGLRGGSYEQY